These T cell receptor beta chains were read from a single sample in a study of identifying expanded T cells in peripheral blood. Profiling relied on immunoSEQ multiplex PCR, and the TCRdb table lists in-frame clones only, not all of them. There are approximately 91,000 clones in the sample; approximately 88% occur only once, and 4% lies in the top ten. The sequencing input was blood. All receptors come from a person between 18 and 75 years old in good health. Each CDR3 is given with its conserved first and last residue. A D gene is named only where the DNA matches it firmly. Not all rows give a size; the values are once, few, many and, for expanded clones, a class.

D gene,clone size,V gene,J gene,CDR3 protein,CDR3 DNA
TRBD2,.,TRBV7-3,TRBJ2-3,CASTATGGASDTQYF,TGTGCCAGCACCGCAACCGGGGGGGCGTCAGATACGCAGTATTTT
.,.,TRBV10-2,TRBJ1-5,CASSDWDWNQPQHF,TGCGCCAGCAGTGACTGGGACTGGAATCAGCCCCAGCATTTT
TRBD1,.,TRBV11-2,TRBJ1-5,CASSPGTGNAQPQHF,TGTGCCAGCAGCCCCGGGACAGGGAACGCTCAGCCCCAGCATTTT
.,.,TRBV19,TRBJ1-5,CASRRQPLNQPQHF,TGTGCCAGCCGGAGGCAGCCGTTAAATCAGCCCCAGCATTTT
.,.,TRBV9,TRBJ2-3,CASQSGAEGDTQYF,TGTGCCTCCCAAAGTGGAGCGGAAGGGGATACGCAGTATTTT
.,.,TRBV7-9,TRBJ1-1,CASSLEQNTEAFF,TGTGCCAGCAGCTTAGAGCAGAACACTGAAGCTTTCTTT
.,.,TRBV9,TRBJ2-7,CASSVDPLLPEQYF,TGTGCCAGCAGCGTAGATCCCCTGCTGCCCGAGCAGTACTTC
TRBD1,.,TRBV5-1,TRBJ1-2,CASSLGAGTGYGYTF,TGCGCCAGCAGCTTGGGCGCCGGGACAGGCTATGGCTACACCTTC
.,.,TRBV27,TRBJ1-1,CASSSDPRPGMNTEAFF,TGTGCCAGCAGTTCCGATCCAAGACCGGGCATGAACACTGAAGCTTTCTTT
TRBD1,.,TRBV28,TRBJ1-3,CAATPGGGTESGNTIYF,TGTGCAGCAACACCCGGGGGCGGGACAGAGTCTGGAAACACCATATATTTT
TRBD2,.,TRBV7-2,TRBJ2-1,CASSPPRRVAGERDPEQFF,TGTGCCAGCAGCCCCCCTAGGAGGGTAGCGGGAGAGAGAGACCCTGAGCAGTTCTTC
.,.,TRBV6-1,TRBJ2-7,CASSEALGTAYEQYF,TGTGCCAGCAGTGAAGCGCTAGGAACAGCCTACGAGCAGTACTTC
.,.,TRBV5-1,TRBJ1-3,CASSLGQNSGNTIYF,TGCGCCAGCAGCTTGGGGCAGAACTCTGGAAACACCATATATTTT
.,once,TRBV4-3,TRBJ1-5,CASSPHWQVNQPQHF,TGCGCCAGCAGCCCCCACTGGCAGGTCAATCAGCCCCAGCATTTT
.,.,TRBV28,TRBJ2-7,CASRPSSSYEQYF,TGTGCCAGCAGACCAAGCAGCTCCTACGAGCAGTACTTC
.,.,TRBV5-5,TRBJ2-3,CASSLTFASTDTQYF,TGTGCCAGCAGCTTGACCTTCGCTAGTACAGATACGCAGTATTTT
.,.,TRBV5-5,TRBJ1-1,CASSWDGGTEAFF,TGTGCCAGCAGCTGGGACGGCGGCACTGAAGCTTTCTTT
.,once,TRBV5-1,TRBJ1-6,CASSLARGGRDNSPLHF,TGCGCCAGCAGCTTGGCGAGGGGGGGAAGAGATAATTCACCCCTCCACTTT
.,.,TRBV10-2,TRBJ2-2,CASSGGGGFNGELFF,TGCGCCAGCAGTGGGGGGGGCGGATTCAACGGGGAGCTGTTTTTT
TRBD1,.,TRBV27,TRBJ1-4,CASTPLQGRSEKLFF,TGTGCCAGCACTCCATTACAGGGGCGAAGTGAAAAACTGTTTTTT
.,.,TRBV5-4,TRBJ1-1,CASSLGAVKGTTEAFF,TGTGCCAGCAGCTTGGGGGCGGTTAAGGGCACCACTGAAGCTTTCTTT
.,once,TRBV28,TRBJ2-7,CASKQSYEQYF,TGTGCCAGCAAACAGTCCTACGAGCAGTACTTC
TRBD1,.,TRBV6-1,TRBJ1-5,CASSADEGQGYQPQHF,TGTGCCAGCAGTGCCGATGAAGGACAGGGGTATCAGCCCCAGCATTTT
TRBD2,.,TRBV7-8,TRBJ2-7,CASSPRLAEEYF,TGTGCCAGCAGCCCCCGACTAGCCGAGGAGTACTTC
.,.,TRBV19,TRBJ1-6,CASRQQVYRSPLHF,TGTGCCAGTAGGCAACAGGTTTACCGTTCACCCCTCCACTTT
TRBD2,.,TRBV10-2,TRBJ2-3,CASSDGGISDTQYF,TGCGCCAGCAGTGACGGGGGGATCTCAGATACGCAGTATTTT
.,.,TRBV7-2,TRBJ2-1,CASSLDGGSRRSEQFF,TGTGCCAGCAGCTTAGACGGGGGTAGCAGGCGATCCGAGCAGTTCTTC
TRBD2,.,TRBV28,TRBJ2-7,CASTAGGPYEQYF,TGTGCCAGCACTGCGGGAGGGCCGTACGAGCAGTACTTC
.,.,TRBV19,TRBJ1-1,CASSSIMNTEAFF,TGTGCCAGTAGCAGTATAATGAACACTGAAGCTTTCTTT
TRBD2,.,TRBV4-2,TRBJ2-7,CASSQETSSYEQYF,TGTGCCAGCAGCCAAGAGACTAGCAGCTACGAGCAGTACTTC
.,.,TRBV14,TRBJ2-3,CASSSFGGTDTQYF,TGTGCCAGCAGCTCGTTTGGAGGCACAGATACGCAGTATTTT
.,.,TRBV7-8,TRBJ1-2,CASSLGGGQGYTF,TGTGCCAGCAGTCTGGGAGGGGGACAAGGCTACACCTTC
.,.,TRBV19,TRBJ2-5,CASSMGQGGLLETQYF,TGTGCCAGTAGTATGGGGCAGGGAGGTCTATTGGAGACCCAGTACTTC
.,.,TRBV19,TRBJ1-2,CASSIGTDNYGYTF,TGTGCCAGTAGTATAGGTACTGACAACTATGGCTACACCTTC
.,.,TRBV12-1,TRBJ2-5,CASSRSQGTAGPTRQETQYF,TGTGCCAGCAGCCGCAGCCAGGGTACGGCGGGACCAACCCGCCAAGAGACCCAGTACTTC
.,.,TRBV19,TRBJ1-2,CASSVSQDTSYGYTF,TGTGCCAGTAGCGTTTCACAGGATACTTCCTATGGCTACACCTTC
.,.,TRBV23-1,TRBJ2-5,CASSLKWGGLGETQYF,TGCGCCAGCAGTCTCAAATGGGGGGGGCTGGGGGAGACCCAGTACTTC
.,.,TRBV15,TRBJ1-2,CATSRDRRIYGYTF,TGTGCCACCAGCAGAGATCGGCGGATCTATGGCTACACCTTC
.,.,TRBV5-1,TRBJ1-1,CASSFEGVTNTEAFF,TGCGCCAGCAGCTTCGAGGGGGTTACGAACACTGAAGCTTTCTTT
.,.,TRBV4-3,TRBJ1-1,CASSMNTEAFF,TGCGCCAGCAGCATGAACACTGAAGCTTTCTTT
.,.,TRBV11-2,TRBJ2-2,CASSSRLVGNGELFF,TGTGCCAGCAGCTCTCGGCTAGTGGGTAACGGGGAGCTGTTTTTT
.,.,TRBV28,TRBJ2-7,CASSVLSGAYEQYF,TGTGCCAGCAGTGTCCTGAGTGGCGCATACGAGCAGTACTTC
TRBD2,.,TRBV11-3,TRBJ2-1,CASSREGFNEQFF,TGTGCCAGCAGCCGGGAGGGTTTTAATGAGCAGTTCTTC
.,.,TRBV10-3,TRBJ1-5,CAIMGGKDQPQHF,TGTGCCATCATGGGGGGGAAAGATCAGCCCCAGCATTTT
TRBD2,.,TRBV2,TRBJ2-5,CASIRSASGRAGETQYF,TGTGCCAGCATACGTTCGGCTAGCGGGAGGGCCGGGGAGACCCAGTACTTC
.,.,TRBV9,TRBJ1-5,CASSVARGSGYNQPQHF,TGTGCCAGCAGCGTAGCTAGGGGATCGGGGTACAATCAGCCCCAGCATTTT
.,.,TRBV13,TRBJ1-6,CASSPRQDYNSPLHF,TGTGCCAGCAGCCCGCGACAGGACTATAATTCACCCCTCCACTTT
.,.,TRBV15,TRBJ2-3,CATEQDGASTDTQYF,TGTGCCACCGAACAGGACGGTGCTAGCACAGATACGCAGTATTTT
TRBD2,.,TRBV18,TRBJ2-7,CASSPLREIASEQYF,TGTGCCAGCTCACCGCTGCGGGAGATAGCGAGTGAGCAGTACTTC
.,few,TRBV9,TRBJ1-2,CASSVEGFGSYGYTF,TGTGCCAGCAGCGTAGAGGGATTCGGCAGCTATGGCTACACCTTC
.,.,TRBV2,TRBJ2-5,CASSAVRDETQYF,TGTGCCAGCAGTGCGGTTCGGGATGAGACCCAGTACTTC
TRBD2,.,TRBV7-3,TRBJ2-2,CASSLTSGTGELFF,TGTGCCAGCAGCTTGACTAGCGGGACCGGGGAGCTGTTTTTT
.,.,TRBV6-1,TRBJ1-5,CASSNDSLNQPQHF,TGTGCCAGCAGTAATGACAGCCTTAATCAGCCCCAGCATTTT
TRBD2,.,TRBV4-1,TRBJ2-7,CASSQDPPGGIYEQYF,TGCGCCAGCAGCCAAGATCCCCCGGGGGGAATCTACGAGCAGTACTTC
.,.,TRBV29-1,TRBJ1-4,CSVRDAIQANEKLFF,TGCAGCGTTCGGGACGCCATCCAGGCTAATGAAAAACTGTTTTTT
.,.,TRBV5-5,TRBJ2-5,CASSLGLETQYF,TGTGCCAGCAGCTTGGGGTTGGAGACCCAGTACTTC
.,.,TRBV6-6,TRBJ2-5,CASSFSVWETQYF,TGTGCCAGCAGTTTTTCCGTCTGGGAGACCCAGTACTTC
.,.,TRBV5-1,TRBJ1-1,CASRNGGLNTEAFF,TGCGCCAGCAGAAATGGCGGGTTGAACACTGAAGCTTTCTTT
.,.,TRBV28,TRBJ1-5,CASGGGDSYQPQHF,TGTGCCAGCGGGGGAGGGGATAGTTATCAGCCCCAGCATTTT
.,once,TRBV7-2,TRBJ2-7,CASSLEVARGTYEQYF,TGTGCCAGCAGCTTAGAGGTAGCCCGGGGAACCTACGAGCAGTACTTC